This T cell receptor beta chain emerged from a study of cytotoxic CD8 clonotypes in ibrutinib-treated CLL. The data were produced by immunoSEQ multiplex PCR, yet TCRdb's version contains in-frame clones alone and is incomplete. The sample includes about 300,000 clones, 60% to 80% of them seen just once. Concerning this clone: Its antigen remains unidentified.

Study-wide results and caveats: Sampling times differed between sustained-remission and progressing patients.

Trimming removed 1 base at V and 10 bases at J, with 15 bases between. CDR1 SGHRS and CDR2 YFSETQ come from the germline V gene. This CDR3 has 14 amino acids. This TCR was sampled from a human donor with chronic lymphocytic leukemia. This sequence joins TRBV5-1 and TRBJ2-1, with D possibly TRBD2 on 6 matching bases. The starting material was PBMCs, obtained at disease progression, from a patient treated with ibrutinib. CDR3 sequence: CASSLRRLEEEQFF. Here the CDR3 DNA reads TGCGCCAGCAGCTTGCGCCGACTAGAGGAAGAGCAGTTCTTC. The whole variable domain, filled in from reference TRBV5-1 and TRBJ2-1, reads KAGVTQTPRYLIKTRGQQVTLSCSPISGHRSVSWYQQTPGQGLQFLFEYFSETQRNKGNFPGRFSGRQFSNSRSEMNVSTLELGDSALYLCASSLRRLEEEQFFGPGTRLTVL.